This entry lists 13 T cell receptor beta chains sequenced from one sample in a study of T cells in pancreatic ductal adenocarcinoma. Sequencing was performed with immunoSEQ multiplex PCR; in TCRdb, only in-frame clones are kept and a portion is missing. Altogether tens of thousands of clones are present, 85% to 95% being singletons, with the ten largest covering 2.2%. No neoadjuvant therapy was given to the selected pancreatic ductal adenocarcinoma patients before their surgery. Sequencing was done on a sample of PBMCs. Receptors were obtained from a human donor with pancreatic ductal adenocarcinoma.

The chain links TRBV9 to TRBJ1-4; D is perhaps TRBD1 (6 bases). This CDR3 region has 15 residues. CDR1 is SGDLS, CDR2 YYNGEE, per germline. V lost 5 bases, J lost 2 bases, and 13 bases lay in between. This CDR3 reads CASSARGFTNEKLFF. DNA of the CDR3: TGTGCCAGCAGTGCTAGGGGGTTCACTAATGAAAAACTGTTTTTT.

V gene TRBV6-5 combines with J gene TRBJ2-5, with TRBD1 as a possible D gene (6 bases). This CDR3 has 15 residues. Trimming cost V 7 bases and J 1 base, with 16 bases left between them. Germline loops: CDR1 MNHEY, CDR2 SVGAGI. CDR3 sequence: CASTSRGRGQETQYF. CDR3 coding DNA: TGTGCCAGCACCTCTAGGGGCAGGGGCCAAGAGACCCAGTACTTC.

This sequence joins TRBV2 and TRBJ2-5, with a tentative D call TRBD2 (6 bases). V lost 8 bases, J lost 5 bases, and 12 bases lay in between. Germline lookup yields CDR1 SNHLY and CDR2 FYNNEI. The CDR3 loop spans 12 amino acids. Here the CDR3 reads CASWGEKETQYF. CDR3 coding DNA: TGTGCCAGCTGGGGGGAAAAGGAGACCCAGTACTTC.

This chain joins TRBV7-2 and TRBJ1-5; D not certain. V was trimmed by 5 bases and J by 7 bases, leaving 18 bases between them. The CDR3 runs to 15 residues. Germline loops: CDR1 SGHTA, CDR2 FQGNSA. The CDR3: CASSTDGTTAQPQHF. CDR3 DNA sequence: TGTGCCAGCAGCACAGATGGCACAACTGCCCAGCCCCAGCATTTT.

This chain connects TRBV13 to TRBJ1-2; D might be TRBD1 (5 bases). This CDR3 region has 13 residues. Trimming removed 5 bases at V and 8 bases at J, with 15 bases between. Germline V gene lookup returns CDR1 PRHDT and CDR2 FYEKMQ (reference sequence). As DNA, the CDR3 is TGTGCCAGCAGCGCCCGACAGTTCGGAGGCTACACCTTC. It specifies CASSARQFGGYTF.

This chain joins TRBV2 and TRBJ1-2; 9 bases agree with TRBD1. The V gene's germline CDR1 is SNHLY and CDR2 FYNNEI. The CDR3 sequence is 15 residues long. Unmatched junction bases numbered 7, after V lost 2 bases and J lost 6 bases. The CDR3 sequence is CASSETPDRGDGYTF. CDR3 sequence (DNA): TGTGCCAGCAGTGAAACACCCGACAGGGGGGATGGCTACACCTTC.

This CDR3 is CASSSGGTGGLDEQFF. Here the CDR3 DNA reads TGCGCCAGCAGCTCGGGGGGGACAGGGGGCCTGGATGAGCAGTTCTTC. The chain uses TRBV5-1 and TRBJ2-1, with 12 bases fitting TRBD1. CDR1 is SGHRS and CDR2 is YFSETQ in the germline V gene. This CDR3 is built from 16 residues. J gave up 8 bases and V 3 bases, and 9 bases lay outside the gene matches.

The rearrangement uses TRBV5-1 and TRBJ2-1; D unclear. The CDR3 length is 15 residues. The V and J ends lost 0 bases and 9 bases respectively, with 16 bases between them. Germline lookup yields CDR1 SGHRS and CDR2 YFSETQ. The CDR3, as DNA: TGCGCCAGCAGCTTGGCAGTGGACGGTTTCATTGAGCAGTTCTTC. Translating it yields CASSLAVDGFIEQFF.

This clone was detected once. The chain couples TRBV27 to TRBJ2-7, with 7 nucleotides matching TRBD1. V was clipped by 6 bases and J by 0 bases; unmatched bases: 5. The germline gives CDR1 MNHEY, CDR2 SMNVEV (reference sequence). The CDR3 sequence is 14 residues long. The CDR3 protein is CASRDRLSSYEQYF. As DNA, the CDR3 is TGTGCCAGCAGGGACAGGCTGTCCTCCTACGAGCAGTACTTC.

CDR3 amino acids: CASSQTWTASHEQYF. In nucleotides, the CDR3 is TGCGCCAGCAGCCAAACCTGGACAGCCAGCCACGAGCAGTACTTC. The J gene is TRBJ2-7, the V gene TRBV4-3, with D maybe TRBD1 (6 bases). V was cut by 2 bases and J by 5 bases, with 16 bases left in between. This CDR3 has 15 residues. Germline CDR1 reads LGHNA; CDR2 reads YSLEER.

The chain recombines TRBV11-2 with TRBJ1-2; TRBD1 agrees at 7 bases. This CDR3 has 18 amino acids. V trimming: 5 bases; J trimming: 2 bases; junction bases outside the gene matches: 17. Germline assignment: CDR1 SGHAT and CDR2 FQNNGV. The CDR3 region has the DNA TGTGCCAGCAGCACGTTTCGGGCCCCCGACAGGGCCAACTATGGCTACACCTTC. Its protein product is CASSTFRAPDRANYGYTF.

This clone was seen a single time. This chain connects TRBV11-2 to TRBJ2-5; 7 bases map to TRBD2. The CDR3 consists of 15 residues. V dropped 3 bases and J dropped 6; count of bases not matched to a gene: 10. Germline V gene sequence: CDR1 SGHAT, CDR2 FQNNGV. This chain's CDR3 is CASSFGFSGGKTQYF. As DNA, the CDR3 is TGTGCCAGCAGCTTTGGCTTTTCGGGGGGAAAGACCCAGTACTTC.

This chain uses TRBV11-3 with TRBJ2-7, with 7 positions matching TRBD2. CDR1 and CDR2 (germline): SGHNT, YENEEA. Trimming cost V 0 bases and J 0 bases; bases outside gene matches: 5. This CDR3 has 16 amino acids. CDR3 bases: TGTGCCAGCAGCTTAGATCTATGGGGGGGCTCCTACGAGCAGTACTTC. This translates into CASSLDLWGGSYEQYF.